This TCR beta chain was sequenced during a study of cytomegalovirus exposure and HLA in healthy donors. This clone has a handful of counts. The PCR made use of 60 Vbeta and 13 Jbeta primers. This table comes from immunoSEQ multiplex PCR, and its TCRdb copy is limited to in-frame clones, with some not included. Of some 140,000 clones listed, over 70% are singletons. CDR3 length: 15 amino acids. J lost 8 bases, V lost 4 bases, and 16 bases had no gene match. Germline V gives CDR1 GTSNPN, CDR2 SVGIG (reference sequence). What was sequenced was PBMCs. This TCR derives from a young man in good health and CMV-seronegative. The chain combines TRBV30 with TRBJ1-2; 7 bases are shared with TRBD1. The CDR3 region has the DNA TGTGCCTGGACCCTCCTACAGGGGACCACTCGGGGCTACACCTTC. Translated: CAWTLLQGTTRGYTF.